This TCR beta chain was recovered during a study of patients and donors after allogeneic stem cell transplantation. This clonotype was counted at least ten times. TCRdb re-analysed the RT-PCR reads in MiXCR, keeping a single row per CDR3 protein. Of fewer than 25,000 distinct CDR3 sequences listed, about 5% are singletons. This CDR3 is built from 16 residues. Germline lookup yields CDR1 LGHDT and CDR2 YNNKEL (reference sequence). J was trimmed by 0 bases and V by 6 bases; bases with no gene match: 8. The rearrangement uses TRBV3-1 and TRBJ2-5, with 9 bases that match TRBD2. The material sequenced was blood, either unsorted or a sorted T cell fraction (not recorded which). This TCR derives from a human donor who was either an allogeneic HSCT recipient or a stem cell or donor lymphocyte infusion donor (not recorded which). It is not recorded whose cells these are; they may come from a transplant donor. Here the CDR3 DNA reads TGTGCCAGCAGATTCATAGCGGGGGCAAACCAAGAGACCCAGTACTTC. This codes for CASRFIAGANQETQYF.